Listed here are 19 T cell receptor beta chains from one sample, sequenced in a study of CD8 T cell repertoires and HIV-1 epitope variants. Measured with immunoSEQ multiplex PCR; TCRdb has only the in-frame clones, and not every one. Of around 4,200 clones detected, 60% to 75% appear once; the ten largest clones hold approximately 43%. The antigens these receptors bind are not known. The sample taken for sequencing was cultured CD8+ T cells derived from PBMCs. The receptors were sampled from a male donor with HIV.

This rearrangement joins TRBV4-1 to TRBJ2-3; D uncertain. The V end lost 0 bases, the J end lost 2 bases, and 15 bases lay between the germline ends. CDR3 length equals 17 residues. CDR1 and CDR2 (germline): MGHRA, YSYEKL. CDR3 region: CASSQDPGGGDTDTQYF. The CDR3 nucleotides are TGCGCCAGCAGCCAAGACCCTGGCGGTGGAGACACAGATACGCAGTATTTT.

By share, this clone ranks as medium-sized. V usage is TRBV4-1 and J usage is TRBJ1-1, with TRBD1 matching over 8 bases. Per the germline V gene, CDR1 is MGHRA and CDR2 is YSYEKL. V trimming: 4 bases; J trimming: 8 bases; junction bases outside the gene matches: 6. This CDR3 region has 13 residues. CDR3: CASSRLQGEEAFF. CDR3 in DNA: TGCGCCAGCAGCCGTTTACAGGGGGAGGAAGCTTTCTTT.

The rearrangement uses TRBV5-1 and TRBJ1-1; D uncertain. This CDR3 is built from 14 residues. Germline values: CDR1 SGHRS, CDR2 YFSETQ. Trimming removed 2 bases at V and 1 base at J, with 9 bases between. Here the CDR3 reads CASSFGWENTEAFF. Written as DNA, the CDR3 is TGCGCCAGCAGCTTTGGGTGGGAGAACACTGAAGCTTTCTTT.

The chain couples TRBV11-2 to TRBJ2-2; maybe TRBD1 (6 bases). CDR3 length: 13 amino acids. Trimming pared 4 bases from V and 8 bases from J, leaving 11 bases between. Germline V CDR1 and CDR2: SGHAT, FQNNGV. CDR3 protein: CASSSDRLGELFF. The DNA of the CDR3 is TGTGCCAGCAGCTCAGACAGGTTGGGGGAGCTGTTTTTT.

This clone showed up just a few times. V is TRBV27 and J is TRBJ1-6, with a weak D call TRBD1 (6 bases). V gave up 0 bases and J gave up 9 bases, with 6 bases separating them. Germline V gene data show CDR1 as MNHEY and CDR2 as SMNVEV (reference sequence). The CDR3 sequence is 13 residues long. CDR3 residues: CASSLSQGSPLHF. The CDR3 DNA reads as TGTGCCAGCAGTTTATCACAGGGTTCACCCCTCCACTTT.

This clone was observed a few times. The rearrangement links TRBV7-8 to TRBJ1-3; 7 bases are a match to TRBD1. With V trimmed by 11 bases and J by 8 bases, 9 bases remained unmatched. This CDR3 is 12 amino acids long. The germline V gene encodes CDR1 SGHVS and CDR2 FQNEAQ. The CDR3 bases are TGTGCCGGAGGTTTAACAGGGGACACCATATATTTT. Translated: CAGGLTGDTIYF.

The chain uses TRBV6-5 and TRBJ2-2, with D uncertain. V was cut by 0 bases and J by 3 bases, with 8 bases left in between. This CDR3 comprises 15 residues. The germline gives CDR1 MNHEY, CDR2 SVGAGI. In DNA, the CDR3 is TGTGCCAGCAGTTACTCGAAGAAGTACACCGGGGAGCTGTTTTTT. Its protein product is CASSYSKKYTGELFF.

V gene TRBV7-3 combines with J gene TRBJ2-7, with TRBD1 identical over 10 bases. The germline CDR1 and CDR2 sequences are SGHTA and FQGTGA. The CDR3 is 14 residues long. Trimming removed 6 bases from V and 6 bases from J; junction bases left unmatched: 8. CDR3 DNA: TGTGCCAGCAGGTCCGGGACAGGGGCCGGCGAGCAGTACTTC. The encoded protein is CASRSGTGAGEQYF.

The CDR3 reads CASSLVRGLTSGATDTQYF. CDR3 bases: TGTGCCAGCAGCTTAGTACGGGGGCTGACTAGCGGGGCCACAGATACGCAGTATTTT. The chain has TRBV7-2 and TRBJ2-3; 11 nucleotides match TRBD2. This CDR3 contains 19 residues. Looked up from germline, CDR1 is SGHTA and CDR2 is FQGNSA. The V gene end was trimmed by 1 base and the J gene end by 2 bases; junction bases not matched to a gene: 11.

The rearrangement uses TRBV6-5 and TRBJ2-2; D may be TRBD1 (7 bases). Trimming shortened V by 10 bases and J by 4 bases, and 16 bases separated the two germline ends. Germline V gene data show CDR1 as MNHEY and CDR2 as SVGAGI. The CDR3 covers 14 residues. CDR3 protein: CATRQGGITGELFF. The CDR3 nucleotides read TGTGCCACCAGGCAGGGGGGCATCACCGGGGAGCTGTTTTTT.

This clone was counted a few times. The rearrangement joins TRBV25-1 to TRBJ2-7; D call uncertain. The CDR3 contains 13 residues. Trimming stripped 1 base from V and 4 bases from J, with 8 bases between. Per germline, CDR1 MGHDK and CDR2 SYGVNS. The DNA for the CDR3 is TGTGCCAGCAGTGAATCTGTGTATTACGAGCAGTACTTC. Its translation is CASSESVYYEQYF.

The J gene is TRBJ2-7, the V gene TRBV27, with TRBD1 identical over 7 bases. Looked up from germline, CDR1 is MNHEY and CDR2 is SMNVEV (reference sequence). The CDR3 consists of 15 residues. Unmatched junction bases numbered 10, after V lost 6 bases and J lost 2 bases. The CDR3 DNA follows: TGTGCCAGCAGCCACATTGAGGGGGCTACCTACGAGCAGTACTTC. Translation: CASSHIEGATYEQYF.

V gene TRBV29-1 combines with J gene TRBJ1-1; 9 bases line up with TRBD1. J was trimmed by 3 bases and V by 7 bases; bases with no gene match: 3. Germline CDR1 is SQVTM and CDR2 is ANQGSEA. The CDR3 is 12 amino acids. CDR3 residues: CSARTGDTEAFF. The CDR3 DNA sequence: TGCAGCGCGAGGACAGGGGACACTGAAGCTTTCTTT.

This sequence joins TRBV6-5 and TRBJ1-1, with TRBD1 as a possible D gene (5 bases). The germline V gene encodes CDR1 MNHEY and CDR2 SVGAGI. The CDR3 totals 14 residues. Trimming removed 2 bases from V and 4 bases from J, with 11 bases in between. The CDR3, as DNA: TGTGCCAGCAGTTACAACGGGGGAGGCACTGAAGCTTTCTTT. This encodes CASSYNGGGTEAFF.

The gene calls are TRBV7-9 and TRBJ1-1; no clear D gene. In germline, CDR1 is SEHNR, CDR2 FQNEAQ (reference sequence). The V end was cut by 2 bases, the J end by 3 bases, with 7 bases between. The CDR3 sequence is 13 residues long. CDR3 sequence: CASSLRWDTEAFF. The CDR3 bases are TGTGCCAGCAGCTTAAGGTGGGACACTGAAGCTTTCTTT.

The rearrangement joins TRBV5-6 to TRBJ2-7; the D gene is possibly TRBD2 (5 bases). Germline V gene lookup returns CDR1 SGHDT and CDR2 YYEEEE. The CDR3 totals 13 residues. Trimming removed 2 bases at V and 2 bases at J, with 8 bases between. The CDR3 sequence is CASSFDGTYEQYF. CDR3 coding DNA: TGTGCCAGCAGCTTCGACGGGACCTACGAGCAGTACTTC.

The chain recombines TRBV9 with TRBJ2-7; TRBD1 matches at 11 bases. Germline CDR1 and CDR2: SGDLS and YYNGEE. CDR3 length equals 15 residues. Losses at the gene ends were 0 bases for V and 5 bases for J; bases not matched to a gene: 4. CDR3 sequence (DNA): TGTGCCAGCAGCGTAGCTTGGGGACAGGGGGACGAGCAGTACTTC. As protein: CASSVAWGQGDEQYF. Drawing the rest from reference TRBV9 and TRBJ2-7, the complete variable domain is DSGVTQTPKHLITATGQRVTLRCSPRSGDLSVYWYQQSLDQGLQFLIQYYNGEERAKGNILERFSAQQFPDLHSELNLSSLELGDSALYFCASSVAWGQGDEQYFGPGTRLTVT.

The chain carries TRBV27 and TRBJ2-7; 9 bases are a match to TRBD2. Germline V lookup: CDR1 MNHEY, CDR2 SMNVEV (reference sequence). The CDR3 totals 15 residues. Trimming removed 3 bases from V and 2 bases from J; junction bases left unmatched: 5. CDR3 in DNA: TGTGCCAGCAGTTTTCAGGCGGGAGGGGCCTACGAGCAGTACTTC. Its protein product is CASSFQAGGAYEQYF.

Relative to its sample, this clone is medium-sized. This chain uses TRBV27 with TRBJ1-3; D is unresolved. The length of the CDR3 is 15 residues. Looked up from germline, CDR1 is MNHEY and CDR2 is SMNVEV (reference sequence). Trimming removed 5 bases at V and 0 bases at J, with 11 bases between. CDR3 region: CASSADGYSGNTIYF. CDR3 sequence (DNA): TGTGCCAGCAGTGCGGACGGATACTCTGGAAACACCATATATTTT.